A single sample is the source of the 4 T cell receptor beta chains below, sequenced in a study of blood T cell repertoires in COVID-19 (dated by TCRdb to 2020 to 2022). Libraries came from the immunoSEQ multiplex PCR assay. In TCRdb, the immuneACCESS table is reduced to in-frame sequences with V and J assigned. These tables do not hold every clone; where another copy was compared, an unresolved V gene accounts for under half, and the others remain unexplained. The sample has 250,000 to 300,000 clones on record, 81% of them singletons. The ten most abundant clones make up 2.5% to 3.5% of the sample. Sequencing was carried out using peripheral blood. The receptor set was obtained from a woman aged 55-69 years with active or convalescent COVID-19.

The V call is TRBV6-6, the J call TRBJ1-1, with no clear D. This CDR3 is 15 amino acids long. Looked up from germline, CDR1 is MNHNY and CDR2 is SVGAGI (reference sequence). Trimming left V 2 bases short and J 0 bases short, with 10 bases between. The CDR3 DNA follows: TGTGCCAGCAGTTACCAGGAACCCATGAACACTGAAGCTTTCTTT. Encoded protein: CASSYQEPMNTEAFF.

On this clone: This sample includes further DNA sequences coding for the same CDR3. This chain uses TRBV12-3 or TRBV12-4 with TRBJ2-7, with D hard to call. This CDR3 is built from 13 residues. V was trimmed by 3 bases and J by 1 base, leaving 7 bases between them. CDR3 bases: TGTGCCAGCAGTTTGGGCAATTCCTACGAGCAGTACTTC. Protein sequence: CASSLGNSYEQYF.

V gene TRBV20-1 combines with J gene TRBJ2-3; D unresolved. V dropped 5 bases and J dropped 4 bases, with 4 bases sitting between them. The germline V gene has CDR1 DFQATT and CDR2 SNEGSKA (reference sequence). CDR3 size: 10 residues. CDR3 region: CSAEADTQYF. DNA for the CDR3: TGCAGTGCTGAGGCAGATACGCAGTATTTT.

This clone was seen once. CDR3 coding DNA: TGTGCCAGCAGCTTAGATCTAGCGGGGGGGCGAGATGAGCAGTTCTTC. Protein sequence: CASSLDLAGGRDEQFF. The chain links TRBV11-2 to TRBJ2-1; 12 nucleotides align to TRBD2. The CDR3 has 16 residues. V lost 0 bases, J lost 8 bases, and 5 bases stayed unmatched. Germline CDR1 and CDR2: SGHAT and FQNNGV.